This TCR beta chain was sequenced in a study of T cell changes during pregnancy in multiple sclerosis. Trimming cost V 1 base and J 3 bases, with 15 bases left between them. The germline gives CDR1 LGHNA, CDR2 YNFKEQ. This CDR3 is built from 16 residues. The method was immunoSEQ multiplex PCR; TCRdb's version includes in-frame clones alone and lacks a portion of them. The sample includes 85,000 to 100,000 clones, 85% to 95% of them seen just once. The gene calls are TRBV4-2 and TRBJ2-5, with D perhaps matching TRBD2 (6 bases). The TCR was taken from a female donor with multiple sclerosis, enrolled in a pregnancy study. This specimen consisted of peripheral blood, obtained after pregnancy. CDR3 DNA sequence: TGTGCCAGCAGCCAAGGAGAGACTAGATATAAAGAGACCCAGTACTTC. Protein sequence: CASSQGETRYKETQYF.